A selection of T cell receptor beta chains follows, all from one sample in a study of preoperative IRX-2 immunotherapy in early breast cancer. The table came from immunoSEQ multiplex PCR; TCRdb's copy has only in-frame clones and leaves some out. Of about 27,000 clones in the sample, 75% to 80% are singletons; the top ten hold less than 2.5%. The source was lymph node tissue, collected before IRX-2 immunotherapy. The source of these receptors is a human donor with breast cancer. Each CDR3 is given with its conserved first and last residue. D genes are given only for firm matches. The size entry is marked missing in some rows and otherwise reads once, few, many or a size class.

j_call clone_size v_call d_call cdr3_nt cdr3_aa
TRBJ1-1 NA TRBV18 NA TGTGCCAGCTCAACCTGGACACACACTGAAGCTTTCTTT CASSTWTHTEAFF
TRBJ2-5 NA TRBV12-5 NA TGTGCCAGCATCCCAGTCATAGGATCGCAAGAGACCCAGTACTTC CASIPVIGSQETQYF
TRBJ2-7 NA TRBV6-8 NA TGTGCCAGCAGTTACTCAAGGGACAACTCCTACGAGCAGTACTTC CASSYSRDNSYEQYF
TRBJ1-4 once TRBV28 NA TGTGCCAGCTCGACCCCAACAGGTGCCACTAATGAAAAACTGTTTTTT CASSTPTGATNEKLFF
TRBJ1-5 NA TRBV15 NA TGTGCCACCAGCAGAGATCTGGCAGGGTGGGAGCCCCAGCATTTT CATSRDLAGWEPQHF
TRBJ1-6 NA TRBV6-8 NA TGTGCCAGCAGTTATGCCAGGGTCTTGGGTTCACCCCTCCACTTT CASSYARVLGSPLHF
TRBJ1-1 NA TRBV5-1 TRBD1 TGCGCCAGCAGCTCAGACCCGGGACAGAAGAATGAAGCTTTCTTT CASSSDPGQKNEAFF
TRBJ2-4 NA TRBV28 NA TGTGCCAGCAGTTTTGACAGGCTAGCCAAAAACATTCAGTACTTC CASSFDRLAKNIQYF
TRBJ1-5 few TRBV11-3 TRBD1 TGTGCCAGCAGCTGGGGGACAGGGGGTAGAAGCAATCAGCCCCAGCATTTT CASSWGTGGRSNQPQHF
TRBJ1-4 NA TRBV7-1 NA TGTGCCAGCAGGGGTGAGGCGGATGAAAAACTGTTTTTT CASRGEADEKLFF
TRBJ1-1 NA TRBV10-2 TRBD1 TGCGCCAGCGGCAGAAGACAGGGACTTACGAACACTGAAGCTTTCTTT CASGRRQGLTNTEAFF
TRBJ1-4 NA TRBV5-1 TRBD1 TGCGCCACCACCCGGGACAGCCCTAATGAAAAACTGTTTTTT CATTRDSPNEKLFF
TRBJ1-3 NA TRBV28 TRBD1 TGTGCCAGCAGTTTCCCGACAGGGTTAGGAAACACCATATATTTT CASSFPTGLGNTIYF
TRBJ2-5 NA TRBV6-8 NA TGTGCCATCAGTGACTATATGGGGACCCAGTACTTC CAISDYMGTQYF
TRBJ1-4 NA TRBV6-8 TRBD1 TGTGCCAGCAGGCCTCTGGGGGACAGGGGCGAAAAACTGTTTTTT CASRPLGDRGEKLFF
TRBJ1-3 few TRBV5-1 NA TGCGCCAGCAGCTTGAAGAGCTCTGGAAACACCATATATTTT CASSLKSSGNTIYF
TRBJ2-7 NA TRBV14 NA TGTGCCAGCAGCCAAGATACGGGGGTTTCCTACGAGCAGTACTTC CASSQDTGVSYEQYF
TRBJ2-4 NA TRBV15 TRBD1 TGTGCCACCAGCAGATACGGACAGGGACCGAACATTCAGTACTTC CATSRYGQGPNIQYF
TRBJ2-4 few TRBV6-8 NA TGTGCCAGCAGTCTGGGCAGGGACGTAGCCAAAAACATTCAGTACTTC CASSLGRDVAKNIQYF
TRBJ1-2 NA TRBV6-8 NA TGTGCCAGCAGTTCCCGGACCACTAGCTATGGCTACACCTTC CASSSRTTSYGYTF
TRBJ2-2 NA TRBV11-3 TRBD2 TGTGCCAGCAGGGTAGCGGGGATCTACACCGGGGAGCTGTTTTTT CASRVAGIYTGELFF
TRBJ1-1 NA TRBV6-8 TRBD1 TGTGCCATCAGCGAACAGGGGGCTGAGGTTGAAGCTTTCTTT CAISEQGAEVEAFF
TRBJ1-1 NA TRBV6-8 TRBD1 TGTGCCAGCAGTTATGGGACAGGGTCGGGCACTGAAGCTTTCTTT CASSYGTGSGTEAFF
TRBJ1-6 NA TRBV11-3 NA TGTGCCAGCAGCTTAACAGGGATTTCTAATTCACCCCTCCACTTT CASSLTGISNSPLHF
TRBJ1-1 NA TRBV10-3 NA TGTGCCATCAGTGAGTCGGGGGGGAACACTGAAGCTTTCTTT CAISESGGNTEAFF
TRBJ1-2 NA TRBV11-3 TRBD1 TGTGCCAGCAGCCCTTCCCGGGACAGGGGGCGAACCTATGGCTACACCTTC CASSPSRDRGRTYGYTF
TRBJ1-2 once TRBV11-3 TRBD1 TGTGCCAGCAGTCTCCAGGGGGCGCGTCGGTACGATGGCTACACCTTC CASSLQGARRYDGYTF
TRBJ2-3 NA TRBV10-1 NA TGCGCCAGCAGTGAGTCCAAGGGACCAGATACGCAGTATTTT CASSESKGPDTQYF
TRBJ1-1 NA TRBV5-1 NA TGCGCCAGCAGCCAACAGGGACGGACCACTGAAGCTTTCTTT CASSQQGRTTEAFF
TRBJ1-4 few TRBV6-8 NA TGTGCCAGCAGTTATGAGGGCAGGGGTAATGAAAAACTGTTTTTT CASSYEGRGNEKLFF